This TCR beta chain was obtained from a study of cytomegalovirus exposure and HLA in healthy donors. Study results and limitations: The study assumed roughly uniform donor sequencing depth for presence/absence analyses. Sequencing likely produced, as an artifact, a cluster of highly shared sequence variants. Later analysis reportedly placed an Asian-associated ancestry cluster below the roughly 630-donor mean in N-insertions. As a later analysis showed, a missense DCLRE1C variant was linked to trimming of TCR beta V- and J-genes.

This CDR3 spans 16 amino acids. The ends were cut back, 4 bases at V and 1 base at J, with 15 bases in the middle. Germline assignment: CDR1 SGDLS and CDR2 YYNGEE. Primers for the PCR totalled 60 Vbeta and 13 Jbeta. Using immunoSEQ multiplex PCR, the repertoire was profiled, and TCRdb retains in-frame clones only, with some absent. The sample's table shows 65,000 to 90,000 clones. Note on this clone: Its antigen remains unknown.

Input material: PBMCs. This sequence was found in a middle-aged man in good health and CMV-seronegative. The chain joins TRBV9 to TRBJ1-5; D perhaps matches TRBD1 (5 bases). CDR3 bases: TGTGCCAGCAGCCGAAGCGGGGCGGGGAGCAATCAGCCCCAGCATTTT. It yields the protein CASSRSGAGSNQPQHF.